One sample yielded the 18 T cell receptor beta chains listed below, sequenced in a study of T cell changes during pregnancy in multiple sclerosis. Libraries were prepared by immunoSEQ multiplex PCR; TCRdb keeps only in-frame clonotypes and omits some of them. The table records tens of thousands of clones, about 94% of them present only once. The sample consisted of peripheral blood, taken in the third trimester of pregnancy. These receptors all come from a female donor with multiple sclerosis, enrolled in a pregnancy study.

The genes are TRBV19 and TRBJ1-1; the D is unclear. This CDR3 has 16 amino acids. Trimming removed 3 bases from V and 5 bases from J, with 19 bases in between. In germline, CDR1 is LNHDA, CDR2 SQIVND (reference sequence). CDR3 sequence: CASSILAGRRLTEAFF. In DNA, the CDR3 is TGTGCCAGTAGTATTCTTGCGGGGAGGCGTTTAACTGAAGCTTTCTTT.

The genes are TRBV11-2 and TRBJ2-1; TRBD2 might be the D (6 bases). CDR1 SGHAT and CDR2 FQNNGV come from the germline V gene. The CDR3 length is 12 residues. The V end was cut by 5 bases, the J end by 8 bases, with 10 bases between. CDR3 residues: CASSALAHEQFF. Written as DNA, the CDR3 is TGTGCCAGCAGCGCACTAGCTCATGAGCAGTTCTTC. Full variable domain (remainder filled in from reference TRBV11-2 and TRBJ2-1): EAGVAQSPRYKIIEKRQSVAFWCNPISGHATLYWYQQILGQGPKLLIQFQNNGVVDDSQLPKDRFSAERLKGVDSTLKIQPAKLEDSAVYLCASSALAHEQFFGPGTRLTVL.

CDR3 DNA: TGTGCCAGCGAACAGGGGCAGGGTGGCTACACCTTC. Translation gives CASEQGQGGYTF. The rearrangement links TRBV19 to TRBJ1-2, with 7 bases identical to TRBD1. This CDR3 contains 12 residues. Germline CDR1 LNHDA, CDR2 SQIVND (reference sequence). The V segment lost 9 bases and the J segment 7 bases; nucleotides outside the gene matches: 8. Complete variable domain (other parts from reference TRBV19 and TRBJ1-2): DGGITQSPKYLFRKEGQNVTLSCEQNLNHDAMYWYRQDPGQGLRLIYYSQIVNDFQKGDIAEGYSVSREKKESFPLTVTSAQKNPTAFYLCASEQGQGGYTFGSGTRLTVV.

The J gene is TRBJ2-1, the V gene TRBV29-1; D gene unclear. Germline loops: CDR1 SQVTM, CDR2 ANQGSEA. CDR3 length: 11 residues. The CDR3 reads CTYSSYNEQFF. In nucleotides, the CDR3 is TGCACCTACAGCTCCTACAATGAGCAGTTCTTC.

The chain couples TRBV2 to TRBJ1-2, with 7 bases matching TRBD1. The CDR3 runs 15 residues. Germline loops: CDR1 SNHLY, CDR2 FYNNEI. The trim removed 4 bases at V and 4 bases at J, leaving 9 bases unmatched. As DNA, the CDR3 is TGTGCCAGCAGTGGACAGGGAGTTAGTTTCTATGGCTACACCTTC. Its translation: CASSGQGVSFYGYTF.

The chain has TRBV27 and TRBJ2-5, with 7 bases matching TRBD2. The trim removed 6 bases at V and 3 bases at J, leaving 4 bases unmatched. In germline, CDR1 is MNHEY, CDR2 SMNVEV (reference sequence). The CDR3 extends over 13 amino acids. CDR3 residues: CASRAGGEETQYF. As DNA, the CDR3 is TGTGCCAGCAGGGCTGGGGGGGAAGAGACCCAGTACTTC.

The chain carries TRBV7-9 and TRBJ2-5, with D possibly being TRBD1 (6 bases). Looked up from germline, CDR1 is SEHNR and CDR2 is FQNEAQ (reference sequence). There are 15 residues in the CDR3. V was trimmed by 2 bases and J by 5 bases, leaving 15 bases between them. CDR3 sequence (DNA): TGTGCCAGCAGCTTATACAGGGATTCAGTGGAGACCCAGTACTTC. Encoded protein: CASSLYRDSVETQYF.

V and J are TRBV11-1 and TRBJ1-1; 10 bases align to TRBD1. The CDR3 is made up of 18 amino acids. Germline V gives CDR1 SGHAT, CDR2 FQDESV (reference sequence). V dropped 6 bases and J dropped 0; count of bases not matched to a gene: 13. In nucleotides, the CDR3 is TGTGCCAGCAGTTATCGACAGGGGGCGCTTGGAGTGAACACTGAAGCTTTCTTT. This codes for CASSYRQGALGVNTEAFF.

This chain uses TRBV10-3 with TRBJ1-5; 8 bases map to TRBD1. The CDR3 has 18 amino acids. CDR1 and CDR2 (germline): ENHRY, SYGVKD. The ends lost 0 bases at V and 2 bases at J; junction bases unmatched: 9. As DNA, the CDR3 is TGTGCCATCAGTGAGTCACTCCGCGGACAGGGTGGCAATCAGCCCCAGCATTTT. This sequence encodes CAISESLRGQGGNQPQHF.

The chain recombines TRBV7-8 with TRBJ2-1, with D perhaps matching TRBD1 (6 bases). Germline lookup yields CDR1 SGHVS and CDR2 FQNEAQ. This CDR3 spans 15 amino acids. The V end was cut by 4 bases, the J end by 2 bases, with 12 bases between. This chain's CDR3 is CASSSRQATYNEQFF. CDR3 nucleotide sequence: TGTGCCAGCAGCTCTCGACAGGCAACCTACAATGAGCAGTTCTTC.

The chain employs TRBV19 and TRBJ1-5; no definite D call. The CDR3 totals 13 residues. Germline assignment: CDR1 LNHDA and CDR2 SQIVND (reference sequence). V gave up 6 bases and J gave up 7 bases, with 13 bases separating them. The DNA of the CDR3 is TGTGCCAGTAGGAGAACGGGCGGGCAGCCCCAGCATTTT. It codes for CASRRTGGQPQHF. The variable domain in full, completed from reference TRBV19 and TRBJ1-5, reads DGGITQSPKYLFRKEGQNVTLSCEQNLNHDAMYWYRQDPGQGLRLIYYSQIVNDFQKGDIAEGYSVSREKKESFPLTVTSAQKNPTAFYLCASRRTGGQPQHFGDGTRLSIL.

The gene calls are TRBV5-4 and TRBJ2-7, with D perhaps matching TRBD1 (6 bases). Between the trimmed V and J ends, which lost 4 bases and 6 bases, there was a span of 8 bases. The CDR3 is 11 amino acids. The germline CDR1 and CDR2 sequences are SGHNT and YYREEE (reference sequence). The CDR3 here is CASSMDSEQYF. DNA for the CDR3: TGTGCCAGCAGCATGGACAGCGAGCAGTACTTC.

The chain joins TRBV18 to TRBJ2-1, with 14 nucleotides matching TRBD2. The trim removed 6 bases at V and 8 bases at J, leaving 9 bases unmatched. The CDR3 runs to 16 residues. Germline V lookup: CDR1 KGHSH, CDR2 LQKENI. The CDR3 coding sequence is TGTGCCAGCTCCCAAAGCGGGGGACTAGCGGGGGATGAGCAGTTCTTC. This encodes CASSQSGGLAGDEQFF.

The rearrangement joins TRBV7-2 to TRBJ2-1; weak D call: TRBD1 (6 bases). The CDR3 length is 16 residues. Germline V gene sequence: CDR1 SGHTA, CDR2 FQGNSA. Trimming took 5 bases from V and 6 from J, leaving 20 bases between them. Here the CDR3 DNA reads TGTGCCAGCAGCCCCTCGGGCGGACAGCAATCCAATGAGCAGTTCTTC. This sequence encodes CASSPSGGQQSNEQFF.

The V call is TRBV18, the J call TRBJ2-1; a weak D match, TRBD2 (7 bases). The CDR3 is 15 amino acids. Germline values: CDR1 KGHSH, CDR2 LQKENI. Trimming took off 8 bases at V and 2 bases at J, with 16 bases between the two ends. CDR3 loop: CASPLGGGTYNEQFF. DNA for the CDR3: TGTGCCAGCCCCTTAGGGGGGGGGACCTACAATGAGCAGTTCTTC.

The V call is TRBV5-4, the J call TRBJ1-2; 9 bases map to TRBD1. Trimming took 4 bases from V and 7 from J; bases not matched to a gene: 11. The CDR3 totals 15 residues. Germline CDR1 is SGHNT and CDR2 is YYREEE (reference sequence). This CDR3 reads CASSGAGTGNPGYTF. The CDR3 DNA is TGTGCCAGCAGCGGAGCCGGGACAGGGAATCCTGGCTACACCTTC.

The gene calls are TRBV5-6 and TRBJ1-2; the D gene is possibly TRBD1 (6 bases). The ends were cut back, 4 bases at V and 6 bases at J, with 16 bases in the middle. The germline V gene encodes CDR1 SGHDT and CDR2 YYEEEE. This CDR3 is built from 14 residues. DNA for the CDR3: TGTGCCAGCAGCAATCCAGGGGCTGTCGATGGCTACACCTTC. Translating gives CASSNPGAVDGYTF.

CDR3 bases: TGTGCCAGCAGCTTAGTGCAGGAGGGATCTGAAGCTTTCTTT. Translation gives CASSLVQEGSEAFF. This chain connects TRBV11-2 to TRBJ1-1; D gene uncertain. V lost 1 base and J lost 6, with 12 bases in between. Germline CDR1 and CDR2: SGHAT and FQNNGV. This CDR3 region has 14 residues.